This TCR beta chain was identified during a study of T cell changes during pregnancy in multiple sclerosis. Only in-frame clones appear in the TCRdb table, and some are missing; sequencing was by immunoSEQ multiplex PCR. The table includes approximately 30,000 clones, about 87% detected once. The table lists this clone with a count of one. Germline V gives CDR1 SQVTM, CDR2 ANQGSEA. The length of the CDR3 is 16 residues. Unmatched junction bases numbered 16, after V lost 6 bases and J lost 6 bases. The source is a female donor with multiple sclerosis, enrolled in a pregnancy study. The chain recombines TRBV29-1 with TRBJ1-4, with TRBD1 matching 7 bases. The sequenced sample was CD8+ T cells from peripheral blood mononuclear cells, obtained in the first trimester of pregnancy. As DNA, the CDR3 is TGCAGCGTCAGGACAGGTGCGGCCCGATGGGATGAAAAACTGTTTTTT. Amino acids: CSVRTGAARWDEKLFF.